Presented here are 30 T cell receptor beta chains from one specimen sequenced in a study of cytomegalovirus exposure and HLA in healthy donors. The PCR was carried out with 60 Vbeta primers and 13 Jbeta primers. TCRdb's copy holds only in-frame clones and misses some; the assay was immunoSEQ multiplex PCR. The sample shows about 100,000 clones, under 80% of them seen only once. The specimen sequenced was PBMCs. The receptor set was obtained from a man between 45 and 60 years old in good health and CMV-seropositive.

A single count supports this clone. The chain is built from TRBV5-1 and TRBJ2-5; D is undetermined. The germline V and J ends were trimmed by 2 bases and 5 bases, with 13 bases remaining between them. The CDR3 length is 14 residues. CDR1 and CDR2 from the germline V gene are SGHRS and YFSETQ. The CDR3 DNA is TGCGCCAGCAGCTTAGCGACCCGTGGGGAGACCCAGTACTTC. Translation gives CASSLATRGETQYF.

The chain employs TRBV7-2 and TRBJ2-7; tentative D call: TRBD1 (6 bases). The V gene's germline CDR1 is SGHTA and CDR2 FQGNSA. V was pared by 8 bases and J by 2 bases, with 13 bases between. This CDR3 region has 13 residues. The CDR3 region is CASGTGTTYEQYF. CDR3 DNA sequence: TGTGCCAGCGGTACGGGGACAACCTACGAGCAGTACTTC.

The V call is TRBV18, the J call TRBJ1-1, with D hard to call. Germline CDR1 KGHSH, CDR2 LQKENI. Trimming removed 3 bases at V and 0 bases at J, with 14 bases between. The CDR3 is 16 residues long. CDR3 sequence: CASSPSPGEMNTEAFF. CDR3 bases: TGTGCCAGCTCACCCTCGCCAGGTGAAATGAACACTGAAGCTTTCTTT.

V usage is TRBV9 and J usage is TRBJ2-2; D perhaps matches TRBD1 (6 bases). With 4 bases removed from V and 1 base from J, the gap between germline ends came to 14 bases. The CDR3 extends over 16 amino acids. CDR1 SGDLS and CDR2 YYNGEE come from the germline V gene. The CDR3 DNA sequence: TGTGCCAGCAGCCCCCGACAGGACGTGAACACCGGGGAGCTGTTTTTT. Translating it yields CASSPRQDVNTGELFF. Full variable domain (remainder filled in from reference TRBV9 and TRBJ2-2): DSGVTQTPKHLITATGQRVTLRCSPRSGDLSVYWYQQSLDQGLQFLIQYYNGEERAKGNILERFSAQQFPDLHSELNLSSLELGDSALYFCASSPRQDVNTGELFFGEGSRLTVL.

The chain has TRBV5-6 and TRBJ2-1; 8 bases align to TRBD1. In germline, CDR1 is SGHDT, CDR2 YYEEEE. This CDR3 is built from 16 residues. Trimming at V came to 4 bases and at J to 4 bases, leaving 10 bases not matched to a gene. The CDR3: CASSPNGQGAYNEQFF. The DNA of the CDR3 is TGTGCCAGCAGCCCTAACGGACAGGGAGCGTACAATGAGCAGTTCTTC.

A few counts support this clone. The chain is built from TRBV6-5 and TRBJ1-6; D is uncertain. CDR1 is MNHEY and CDR2 is SVGAGI in the germline V gene. The CDR3 covers 16 residues. V lost 0 bases, J lost 7 bases, and 13 bases lay in between. CDR3 sequence (DNA): TGTGCCAGCAGTTACTCGATCCGGCGGGTGAATTCACCCCTCCACTTT. Its translation: CASSYSIRRVNSPLHF.

V and J are TRBV15 and TRBJ1-2; D is ambiguous. V shed 0 bases and J shed 1 base, with 3 bases lying between them. The CDR3 has 13 residues. Germline CDR1 is LNHNV and CDR2 is YYDKDF (reference sequence). The CDR3 loop is CATSRDVNYGYTF. For the CDR3, the DNA is TGTGCCACCAGCAGAGACGTTAACTATGGCTACACCTTC. Full variable domain (remainder filled in from reference TRBV15 and TRBJ1-2): DAMVIQNPRYQVTQFGKPVTLSCSQTLNHNVMYWYQQKSSQAPKLLFHYYDKDFNNEADTPDNFQSRRPNTSFCFLDIRSPGLGDTAMYLCATSRDVNYGYTFGSGTRLTVV.

The chain has TRBV6-1 and TRBJ2-7; D unresolved. Trimming shortened V by 0 bases and J by 2 bases, and 5 bases separated the two germline ends. Per germline, CDR1 MNHNS and CDR2 SASEGT. The CDR3 extends over 13 amino acids. The CDR3 bases are TGTGCCAGCAGTGAAGCGCGGCCCTACGAGCAGTACTTC. Encoded protein: CASSEARPYEQYF.

The chain has TRBV27 and TRBJ2-3; D unclear. V was cut by 5 bases and J by 4 bases, with 7 bases left in between. Germline CDR1 reads MNHEY; CDR2 reads SMNVEV (reference sequence). This CDR3 is 12 amino acids long. This CDR3 reads CASSKLSDTQYF. The CDR3 coding sequence is TGTGCCAGCAGTAAGCTGTCAGATACGCAGTATTTT.

This clone was seen only a few times. This chain links TRBV27 with TRBJ2-6; tentatively, D is TRBD1 (5 bases). Trimming took off 8 bases at V and 2 bases at J, with 10 bases between the two ends. The CDR3 runs to 14 residues. Per the germline V gene, CDR1 is MNHEY and CDR2 is SMNVEV (reference sequence). CDR3 bases: TGTGCCAGCCGTCAAGGGGCTGGGGCCAACGTCCTGACTTTC. As protein: CASRQGAGANVLTF.

The DNA for the CDR3 is TGTGCCAGCAGGGGGGCAGGAACGAATGAAAAACTGTTTTTT. Its protein is CASRGAGTNEKLFF. The chain carries TRBV28 and TRBJ1-4, with a tentative D call TRBD1 (6 bases). The germline gives CDR1 MDHEN, CDR2 SYDVKM. Trimming removed 6 bases from V and 5 bases from J, with 13 bases in between. CDR3 length equals 14 residues.

V and J are TRBV6-5 and TRBJ2-5; no definite D call. Germline assignment: CDR1 MNHEY and CDR2 SVGAGI. This CDR3 has 14 residues. V was pared by 2 bases and J by 5 bases, with 12 bases between. CDR3 loop: CASSYGQVVETQYF. The CDR3, as DNA: TGTGCCAGCAGTTACGGGCAGGTCGTTGAGACCCAGTACTTC.

The rearrangement joins TRBV7-2 to TRBJ2-1, with 9 nucleotides matching TRBD2. There are 15 residues in the CDR3. Germline V gene lookup returns CDR1 SGHTA and CDR2 FQGNSA. J lost 4 bases, V lost 5 bases, and 6 bases had no gene match. DNA for the CDR3: TGTGCCAGCAGCCTGAGCGGGGGGCCTTACAATGAGCAGTTCTTC. This codes for CASSLSGGPYNEQFF. Filled out from reference TRBV7-2 and TRBJ2-1, the complete variable domain reads GAGVSQSPSNKVTEKGKDVELRCDPISGHTALYWYRQSLGQGLEFLIYFQGNSAPDKSGLPSDRFSAERTGGSVSTLTIQRTQQEDSAVYLCASSLSGGPYNEQFFGPGTRLTVL.

The rearrangement joins TRBV30 to TRBJ1-6; D gene uncertain. Trimming took 1 base from V and 1 from J, leaving 20 bases between them. The CDR3 is 19 residues long. The germline CDR1 and CDR2 sequences are GTSNPN and SVGIG (reference sequence). Written as DNA, the CDR3 is TGTGCCTGGAGTGATCAAAGAGTCTATGTTCGGTCCTATAATTCACCCCTCCACTTT. Translated: CAWSDQRVYVRSYNSPLHF.

The V and J genes are TRBV7-9 and TRBJ2-7; TRBD1 aligns across 9 bases. Germline V gives CDR1 SEHNR, CDR2 FQNEAQ (reference sequence). With V trimmed by 5 bases and J by 3 bases, 5 bases remained unmatched. The CDR3 contains 14 residues. In DNA, the CDR3 is TGTGCCAGCAGCCCGACAGGGGGTCACTACGAGCAGTACTTC. Translation gives CASSPTGGHYEQYF.

V is TRBV10-3 and J is TRBJ2-3, with D unclear. Looked up from germline, CDR1 is ENHRY and CDR2 is SYGVKD. The V and J ends lost 0 bases and 0 bases respectively, with 4 bases between them. This CDR3 contains 14 residues. CDR3 sequence (DNA): TGTGCCATCAGTGAGTCGACTAGCACAGATACGCAGTATTTT. Protein: CAISESTSTDTQYF.

This clone was counted a few times. The chain links TRBV14 to TRBJ1-2; D is possibly TRBD1 (5 bases). The germline V gene encodes CDR1 SGHDN and CDR2 FVKESK. With 4 bases removed from V and 4 bases from J, the gap between germline ends came to 19 bases. This CDR3 region has 16 residues. The CDR3: CASSLHGDRTSYGYTF. DNA for the CDR3: TGTGCCAGCAGCCTCCATGGTGACAGAACCAGCTATGGCTACACCTTC.

This clone has just a few counts. The CDR3 DNA sequence: TGTGCCAGCAGTTTATTGACAGACTCGAGCCTCTACGAGCAGTACTTC. Its protein is CASSLLTDSSLYEQYF. This chain joins TRBV28 and TRBJ2-7; D is possibly TRBD1 (5 bases). Between the trimmed V and J ends, which lost 1 base and 3 bases, there was a span of 16 bases. Germline loops: CDR1 MDHEN, CDR2 SYDVKM. This CDR3 spans 16 amino acids.

The chain carries TRBV9 and TRBJ2-5, with 8 positions matching TRBD2. CDR1 is SGDLS, CDR2 YYNGEE, per germline. CDR3 size: 16 residues. With V trimmed by 0 bases and J by 4 bases, 8 bases remained unmatched. The CDR3 DNA sequence: TGTGCCAGCAGCGTAGACCCATTAGCGGGGACAGAGACCCAGTACTTC. Translating gives CASSVDPLAGTETQYF.

V gene TRBV6-4 combines with J gene TRBJ2-3; tentatively, D is TRBD1 (5 bases). V was pared by 6 bases and J by 4 bases, with 11 bases between. The germline CDR1 and CDR2 sequences are MRHNA and SNTAGT. The length of the CDR3 is 13 residues. The CDR3 DNA sequence: TGTGCCAGCAGCCCAACAGGCGCAGATACGCAGTATTTT. Translated, it gives CASSPTGADTQYF.

This rearrangement joins TRBV28 to TRBJ2-7; 9 bases agree with TRBD1. CDR1 is MDHEN, CDR2 SYDVKM, per germline. Trimming took 5 bases from V and 2 from J; bases not matched to a gene: 4. The CDR3 runs 14 residues. CDR3 sequence reads: CASSTDRGTYEQYF. As DNA, the CDR3 is TGTGCCAGCAGTACGGACAGGGGTACCTACGAGCAGTACTTC. Full variable domain (rest looked up from reference TRBV28 and TRBJ2-7): DVKVTQSSRYLVKRTGEKVFLECVQDMDHENMFWYRQDPGLGLRLIYFSYDVKMKEKGDIPEGYSVSREKKERFSLILESASTNQTSMYLCASSTDRGTYEQYFGPGTRLTVT.

This chain connects TRBV19 to TRBJ2-1, with D possibly being TRBD2 (5 bases). The germline gives CDR1 LNHDA, CDR2 SQIVND (reference sequence). The CDR3 runs to 12 residues. CDR3: CASAGSYNEQFF. In DNA, the CDR3 is TGTGCTTCGGCGGGCTCCTACAATGAGCAGTTCTTC.

The chain couples TRBV9 to TRBJ1-2, with a weak D call TRBD1 (5 bases). V lost 0 bases, J lost 6 bases, and 9 bases lay in between. Germline V gene lookup returns CDR1 SGDLS and CDR2 YYNGEE. The CDR3 contains 13 residues. The CDR3 DNA reads as TGTGCCAGCAGCGTAGAGGGGTGGGATGGCTACACCTTC. As protein: CASSVEGWDGYTF.

The chain employs TRBV6-1 and TRBJ2-3; perhaps TRBD2 as D (7 bases). The length of the CDR3 is 14 residues. V shed 6 bases and J shed 3 bases, with 13 bases lying between them. CDR1 and CDR2 (germline): MNHNS, SASEGT. This chain's CDR3 is CASRVGGATDTQYF. The CDR3 DNA reads TGTGCCAGCAGGGTGGGGGGGGCGACAGATACGCAGTATTTT.

The chain couples TRBV27 to TRBJ1-2; 7 bases match TRBD1. The CDR3 is 13 amino acids. V gave up 1 base and J gave up 6 bases; unmatched junction bases: 2. CDR1 is MNHEY, CDR2 SMNVEV, per germline (reference sequence). The CDR3 reads CASSLWQGDGYTF. The CDR3 DNA sequence: TGTGCCAGCAGTTTATGGCAGGGGGATGGCTACACCTTC.

This clone has only one observation. V and J are TRBV7-2 and TRBJ1-2; 8 positions match TRBD1. V trimming: 5 bases; J trimming: 4 bases; junction bases outside the gene matches: 9. Germline CDR1 reads SGHTA; CDR2 reads FQGNSA. The CDR3 has 15 residues. CDR3 DNA: TGTGCCAGCAGCCCAGGACAGGGAGGATTCTATGGCTACACCTTC. This encodes CASSPGQGGFYGYTF. The whole variable domain, remainder taken from reference TRBV7-2 and TRBJ1-2, is GAGVSQSPSNKVTEKGKDVELRCDPISGHTALYWYRQSLGQGLEFLIYFQGNSAPDKSGLPSDRFSAERTGGSVSTLTIQRTQQEDSAVYLCASSPGQGGFYGYTFGSGTRLTVV.

The rearrangement joins TRBV19 to TRBJ2-3; 13 positions agree with TRBD2. The V gene's germline CDR1 is LNHDA and CDR2 SQIVND (reference sequence). Unmatched junction bases numbered 5, after V lost 7 bases and J lost 4 bases. CDR3 length: 15 amino acids. The CDR3 is CASTLLAGGPDTQYF. The CDR3 region has the DNA TGTGCCAGTACCCTACTAGCGGGGGGGCCAGATACGCAGTATTTT. Looking up the rest from reference TRBV19 and TRBJ2-3 gives the full variable domain: DGGITQSPKYLFRKEGQNVTLSCEQNLNHDAMYWYRQDPGQGLRLIYYSQIVNDFQKGDIAEGYSVSREKKESFPLTVTSAQKNPTAFYLCASTLLAGGPDTQYFGPGTRLTVL.

A single count supports this clone. The gene calls are TRBV27 and TRBJ2-1; 9 bases line up with TRBD1. CDR3 length: 13 residues. The ends lost 3 bases at V and 8 bases at J; junction bases unmatched: 2. CDR1 and CDR2 from the germline V gene are MNHEY and SMNVEV (reference sequence). Written as DNA, the CDR3 is TGTGCCAGCAGTTTCGGGACAGGGTATGAGCAGTTCTTC. Residues: CASSFGTGYEQFF.

V usage is TRBV5-1 and J usage is TRBJ2-3; TRBD1 agrees at 11 bases. The CDR3 runs to 14 residues. Germline lookup yields CDR1 SGHRS and CDR2 YFSETQ. V trimming: 4 bases; J trimming: 5 bases; junction bases outside the gene matches: 3. The CDR3 protein is CASSQGQGEDTQYF. The CDR3 coding sequence is TGCGCCAGCAGCCAGGGACAGGGGGAAGATACGCAGTATTTT.

The J gene is TRBJ1-2, the V gene TRBV30, with 7 bases aligning to TRBD1. The CDR3 covers 14 residues. Per the germline V gene, CDR1 is GTSNPN and CDR2 is SVGIG (reference sequence). J lost 4 bases, V lost 1 base, and 6 bases had no gene match. In DNA, the CDR3 is TGTGCCTGGAGTGAAACAGGGGTCTCCTATGGCTACACCTTC. Encoded protein: CAWSETGVSYGYTF.